A single sample gave rise to the 26 T cell receptor beta chains below, sequenced in a study of blood T cell repertoires in COVID-19. Assay used: immunoSEQ multiplex PCR; TCRdb lists only in-frame clones, some missing. The sample yields some 100,000 clones, 74% seen once. Sequenced input: peripheral blood. Receptors originate from a man between 65 and 85 years old with COVID-19, enrolled during active disease.

The J gene is TRBJ1-1, the V gene TRBV11-2, with no clear D. V was cut by 5 bases and J by 0 bases, with 10 bases left in between. CDR1 is SGHAT, CDR2 FQNNGV, per germline. CDR3 length: 14 residues. The CDR3 spells CASSPTRLNTEAFF. The CDR3 nucleotides read TGTGCCAGCAGCCCGACAAGGTTGAACACTGAAGCTTTCTTT.

The rearrangement links TRBV2 to TRBJ2-7; 8 bases line up with TRBD2. CDR3 length: 14 residues. Germline loops: CDR1 SNHLY, CDR2 FYNNEI. J lost 2 bases, V lost 7 bases, and 7 bases had no gene match. CDR3 in amino acids: CASILTSGAYEQYF. The CDR3 DNA follows: TGTGCCAGCATTCTAACTAGCGGAGCCTACGAGCAGTACTTC. The variable domain in full, with the rest retrieved from reference TRBV2 and TRBJ2-7, is EPEVTQTPSHQVTQMGQEVILRCVPISNHLYFYWYRQILGQKVEFLVSFYNNEISEKSEIFDDQFSVERPDGSNFTLKIRSTKLEDSAMYFCASILTSGAYEQYFGPGTRLTVT.

The chain has TRBV9 and TRBJ2-7, with a weak D call TRBD2 (6 bases). CDR1 is SGDLS and CDR2 is YYNGEE in the germline V gene. CDR3 length equals 15 residues. V shed 4 bases and J shed 5 bases, with 19 bases lying between them. CDR3 loop: CASSPKLGERDEQYF. Written as DNA, the CDR3 is TGTGCCAGCAGCCCAAAACTCGGCGAGCGGGACGAGCAGTACTTC. The whole variable domain, filled in from reference TRBV9 and TRBJ2-7, reads DSGVTQTPKHLITATGQRVTLRCSPRSGDLSVYWYQQSLDQGLQFLIQYYNGEERAKGNILERFSAQQFPDLHSELNLSSLELGDSALYFCASSPKLGERDEQYFGPGTRLTVT.

The J gene is TRBJ2-5, the V gene TRBV5-1; 9 bases align to TRBD1. V trimming: 2 bases; J trimming: 4 bases; junction bases outside the gene matches: 3. CDR3 length: 14 residues. CDR1 and CDR2 from the germline V gene are SGHRS and YFSETQ. CDR3 protein: CASSLTGGPETQYF. CDR3 nucleotide sequence: TGCGCCAGCAGCTTAACAGGGGGCCCAGAGACCCAGTACTTC.

This chain connects TRBV7-2 to TRBJ2-1, with TRBD2 identical over 8 bases. Germline V gives CDR1 SGHTA, CDR2 FQGNSA. The CDR3 length is 17 residues. The V segment lost 2 bases and the J segment 5 bases; nucleotides outside the gene matches: 11. The CDR3 reads CASSLRWVGSGNNEQFF. CDR3 DNA sequence: TGTGCCAGCAGCTTACGCTGGGTCGGTAGCGGGAACAATGAGCAGTTCTTC.

The chain carries TRBV7-2 and TRBJ2-7; perhaps TRBD1 as D (5 bases). Germline V gene lookup returns CDR1 SGHTA and CDR2 FQGNSA. CDR3 size: 17 residues. V lost 1 base and J lost 6, with 22 bases in between. DNA for the CDR3: TGTGCCAGCAGCTTAGTATCTGGTGGGCAGGGTGGGCGCGAGCAGTACTTC. Amino acids: CASSLVSGGQGGREQYF.

The chain carries TRBV19 and TRBJ2-2; 7 nucleotides line up with TRBD1. The CDR3 contains 14 residues. Germline CDR1 is LNHDA and CDR2 is SQIVND (reference sequence). Trimming cost V 6 bases and J 3 bases; bases outside gene matches: 4. The CDR3 spells CASSMTGYTGELFF. The DNA for the CDR3 is TGTGCCAGTAGCATGACAGGGTACACCGGGGAGCTGTTTTTT.

The count of this clone is one. This rearrangement joins TRBV5-1 to TRBJ2-5, with D possibly being TRBD2 (6 bases). The ends were cut back, 0 bases at V and 5 bases at J, with 17 bases in the middle. Germline values: CDR1 SGHRS, CDR2 YFSETQ. The CDR3 is made up of 16 amino acids. CDR3: CASSLGGSGRGETQYF. CDR3 in DNA: TGCGCCAGCAGCTTGGGCGGTTCCGGGAGAGGGGAGACCCAGTACTTC.

This CDR3 reads CASSFRDTESYEQYF. Here the CDR3 DNA reads TGTGCCAGCAGCTTCCGGGACACCGAATCCTACGAGCAGTACTTC. The rearrangement joins TRBV7-2 to TRBJ2-7; tentatively, D is TRBD1 (6 bases). Trimming took 3 bases from V and 1 from J, leaving 13 bases between them. There are 15 residues in the CDR3. Germline assignment: CDR1 SGHTA and CDR2 FQGNSA.

This clone has just one count. This chain uses TRBV4-2 with TRBJ1-4; TRBD1 aligns across 7 bases. CDR3 length: 15 residues. V was pared by 1 base and J by 12 bases, with 11 bases of the junction left unmatched. The germline V gene encodes CDR1 LGHNA and CDR2 YNFKEQ. The DNA of the CDR3 is TGTGCCAGCAGCCAAGCGGACAGGCAACTAATGGAACTGTTTTTT. Encoded protein: CASSQADRQLMELFF.

This clone was counted only a few times. The V call is TRBV6-5, the J call TRBJ2-1; D perhaps matches TRBD2 (6 bases). CDR3 length equals 15 residues. Germline loops: CDR1 MNHEY, CDR2 SVGAGI. Trimming cost V 5 bases and J 6 bases, with 17 bases left between them. As DNA, the CDR3 is TGTGCCAGCAGTAGTCGGGAGAACCGCCGCAATGAGCAGTTCTTC. Its protein is CASSSRENRRNEQFF.

The chain links TRBV19 to TRBJ1-6; TRBD1 agrees at 7 bases. The CDR3 is 15 amino acids. The germline V gene encodes CDR1 LNHDA and CDR2 SQIVND (reference sequence). The V gene end was trimmed by 1 base and the J gene end by 8 bases; junction bases not matched to a gene: 5. The CDR3 DNA is TGTGCCAGTAGTATAGTGACAGGGTTGGATTCACCCCTCCACTTT. Amino acids: CASSIVTGLDSPLHF.

The chain has TRBV7-2 and TRBJ2-2, with D maybe TRBD1 (5 bases). Between the trimmed V and J ends, which lost 1 base and 0 bases, there was a span of 6 bases. CDR3 length: 15 amino acids. Per germline, CDR1 SGHTA and CDR2 FQGNSA. The CDR3 sequence is CASSLGRANTGELFF. The CDR3 DNA reads as TGTGCCAGCAGCTTAGGCAGGGCGAACACCGGGGAGCTGTTTTTT.

This rearrangement joins TRBV6-2 or TRBV6-3 to TRBJ2-7, with 7 bases that match TRBD2. V trimming: 6 bases; J trimming: 1 base; junction bases outside the gene matches: 3. This CDR3 is 13 amino acids long. The germline gives CDR1 MNHEY, CDR2 SVGEGT. The CDR3 here is CASRPSGSYEQYF. The CDR3 nucleotides are TGTGCCAGCAGACCTAGCGGATCCTACGAGCAGTACTTC.

CDR3 sequence (DNA): TGTGCCAGTAGGGGAGGAGTAAATCAGCCCCAGCATTTT. It codes for CASRGGVNQPQHF. The chain recombines TRBV19 with TRBJ1-5; D is undetermined. The CDR3 contains 13 residues. The V gene lost 6 bases and the J gene lost 4 bases, with 10 bases spanning the gap. CDR1 is LNHDA, CDR2 SQIVND, per germline (reference sequence). Looking up the rest from reference TRBV19 and TRBJ1-5 gives the full variable domain: DGGITQSPKYLFRKEGQNVTLSCEQNLNHDAMYWYRQDPGQGLRLIYYSQIVNDFQKGDIAEGYSVSREKKESFPLTVTSAQKNPTAFYLCASRGGVNQPQHFGDGTRLSIL.

This sequence joins TRBV7-2 and TRBJ2-3; tentatively, D is TRBD2 (5 bases). The length of the CDR3 is 16 residues. The V end was cut by 5 bases, the J end by 0 bases, with 15 bases between. Germline CDR1 is SGHTA and CDR2 is FQGNSA. The CDR3 reads CASSLFEGASTDTQYF. The CDR3 nucleotides are TGTGCCAGCAGCCTTTTCGAGGGAGCTAGCACAGATACGCAGTATTTT.

Remarks on this clone: Germline is not matched at one junction end, which may reflect a read error. The CDR3 DNA reads as TGTGCTAGCAGCTTAGCGCCGGGAAAGGGCACAGATACGCAGTATTTT. It translates to CASSLAPGKGTDTQYF. The chain couples TRBV7-7 to TRBJ2-3, with D possibly TRBD2 on 5 matching bases. The CDR3 covers 16 residues. Germline CDR1 and CDR2: SSHAT and FNYEAQ (reference sequence).

This clone has only a few counts. Written as DNA, the CDR3 is TGTGCCAGCAGTTCCCTAGCGGGAGCCTACAATGAGCAGTTCTTC. It specifies CASSSLAGAYNEQFF. This sequence joins TRBV27 and TRBJ2-1; TRBD2 aligns across 10 bases. Germline V gene sequence: CDR1 MNHEY, CDR2 SMNVEV (reference sequence). The junction had 2 bases not matched to a gene; V was cut back by 4 bases and J by 2 bases. The CDR3 is made up of 15 amino acids.

The genes are TRBV7-2 and TRBJ2-4; TRBD2 aligns across 7 bases. Germline V gene data show CDR1 as SGHTA and CDR2 as FQGNSA. V shed 5 bases, J shed 9 bases, and the junction held 4 bases outside the gene matches. The CDR3 spans 12 residues. The chain's CDR3 is CASSPGGGIQYF. For the CDR3, the DNA is TGTGCCAGCAGCCCGGGCGGGGGCATTCAGTACTTC.

This chain uses TRBV28 with TRBJ2-3; TRBD1 aligns across 9 bases. V dropped 5 bases and J dropped 4; count of bases not matched to a gene: 10. The CDR3 is made up of 16 amino acids. Germline-derived CDR1 and CDR2 are MDHEN and SYDVKM. The CDR3 DNA is TGTGCCAGCAGTCCGTCCGGGACAGGGCTAGCAGATACGCAGTATTTT. It yields the protein CASSPSGTGLADTQYF.

The chain links TRBV5-1 to TRBJ1-2; 9 bases are a match to TRBD1. There are 15 residues in the CDR3. With V trimmed by 2 bases and J by 4 bases, 6 bases remained unmatched. CDR1 SGHRS and CDR2 YFSETQ come from the germline V gene. CDR3 in DNA: TGCGCCAGCAGCTTAGGGGACAGGGCGTCCTATGGCTACACCTTC. It translates to CASSLGDRASYGYTF.

The chain uses TRBV7-9 and TRBJ1-5; tentatively, D is TRBD1 (6 bases). Trimming shortened V by 1 base and J by 1 base, and 11 bases separated the two germline ends. This CDR3 comprises 16 residues. The V gene's germline CDR1 is SEHNR and CDR2 FQNEAQ (reference sequence). In DNA form, the CDR3 reads TGTGCCAGCAGCTTAGAAGGGGGATTGAGCAATCAGCCCCAGCATTTT. It encodes CASSLEGGLSNQPQHF. Combining the CDR3 with reference TRBV7-9 and TRBJ1-5 gives the whole variable domain DTGVSQNPRHKITKRGQNVTFRCDPISEHNRLYWYRQTLGQGPEFLTYFQNEAQLEKSRLLSDRFSAERPKGSFSTLEIQRTEQGDSAMYLCASSLEGGLSNQPQHFGDGTRLSIL.

This sequence joins TRBV5-1 and TRBJ1-1; no firm D call. The V end was cut by 4 bases, the J end by 6 bases, with 19 bases between. There are 15 residues in the CDR3. CDR1 and CDR2 from the germline V gene are SGHRS and YFSETQ. Written as DNA, the CDR3 is TGCGCCAGCAGCGTTGACAACCCGAGATTCGCTGAAGCTTTCTTT. Protein sequence: CASSVDNPRFAEAFF.

This rearrangement joins TRBV27 to TRBJ2-7; D not resolved. The CDR3 sequence is 14 residues long. The V and J ends lost 4 bases and 3 bases respectively, with 13 bases between them. Germline CDR1 MNHEY, CDR2 SMNVEV (reference sequence). The CDR3 DNA reads as TGTGCCAGCAGTTCCCCCCGGTCCGACTACGAGCAGTACTTC. It yields the protein CASSSPRSDYEQYF.

The chain employs TRBV28 and TRBJ1-6; 7 positions agree with TRBD1. The CDR3 spans 15 residues. Trimming removed 6 bases from V and 9 bases from J; junction bases left unmatched: 11. Germline V gene sequence: CDR1 MDHEN, CDR2 SYDVKM. The DNA for the CDR3 is TGTGCCAGCAGAACCCCGACAGGGCGAGGTTCACCCCTCCACTTT. It codes for CASRTPTGRGSPLHF.

This clone showed up just once. The rearrangement links TRBV5-5 to TRBJ2-3; D gene ambiguous. V shed 4 bases and J shed 4 bases, with 19 bases lying between them. The germline V gene encodes CDR1 SGHKS and CDR2 YYEKEE (reference sequence). The CDR3 has 16 amino acids. CDR3 in amino acids: CASSLGGVGYADTQYF. The CDR3 DNA sequence: TGTGCCAGCAGCCTGGGCGGAGTGGGTTACGCAGATACGCAGTATTTT.